These 6 T cell receptor beta chains came from one sample sequenced in a study of radiotherapy plus CTLA-4 blockade in lung cancer. Sequencing used immunoSEQ multiplex PCR; TCRdb keeps in-frame clones, though not all of them. The table records roughly 32,000 clones, 70% to 80% of them present only once. The input for sequencing was peripheral blood, taken from a patient treated with radiotherapy plus ipilimumab. These receptors all come from a human donor with non-small cell lung cancer that progressed on radiotherapy plus ipilimumab.

This clone came up a few times. The junction shows a germline mismatch at one end, possibly a read error. The rearrangement joins TRBV5-4 to TRBJ2-7, with 8 bases identical to TRBD1. The CDR3 loop spans 14 amino acids. The germline gives CDR1 SGHNT, CDR2 YYREEE (reference sequence). The CDR3 sequence is CASSPDRGRNEQYF. Written as DNA, the CDR3 is TGCGCCAGCAGCCCTGACAGGGGAAGGAACGAGCAGTACTTC.

V is TRBV7-6 and J is TRBJ2-5; D is undetermined. The CDR3 consists of 15 residues. With 2 bases removed from V and 2 bases from J, the gap between germline ends came to 12 bases. From germline, CDR1 is SGHVS and CDR2 FNYEAQ. The CDR3 bases are TGTGCCAGCAGCTTATCCAGGCAGCTACAAGAGACCCAGTACTTC. Translated, it gives CASSLSRQLQETQYF.

This chain uses TRBV19 with TRBJ2-5; D is unresolved. CDR3 length: 13 amino acids. CDR1 LNHDA and CDR2 SQIVND come from the germline V gene (reference sequence). Trimming removed 3 bases from V and 0 bases from J, with 5 bases in between. CDR3 amino acids: CASSMANQETQYF. CDR3 nucleotide sequence: TGTGCCAGTAGTATGGCTAACCAAGAGACCCAGTACTTC.

The chain recombines TRBV28 with TRBJ1-4; D is ambiguous. The CDR3 sequence is 16 residues long. V gave up 10 bases and J gave up 0 bases, with 18 bases separating them. Looked up from germline, CDR1 is MDHEN and CDR2 is SYDVKM. The CDR3 protein is CATRTRTSSTNEKLFF. CDR3 DNA sequence: TGTGCCACTCGGACCCGGACTTCTTCAACTAATGAAAAACTGTTTTTT. The full variable domain, rest sourced from reference TRBV28 and TRBJ1-4, is DVKVTQSSRYLVKRTGEKVFLECVQDMDHENMFWYRQDPGLGLRLIYFSYDVKMKEKGDIPEGYSVSREKKERFSLILESASTNQTSMYLCATRTRTSSTNEKLFFGSGTQLSVL.

This clone is categorized as medium-sized. The J gene is TRBJ1-4, the V gene TRBV28, with D hard to call. Looked up from germline, CDR1 is MDHEN and CDR2 is SYDVKM. The V gene lost 1 base and the J gene lost 6 bases, with 6 bases spanning the gap. This CDR3 is built from 13 residues. CDR3 region: CASSLSGDEKLFF. DNA for the CDR3: TGTGCCAGCAGTTTATCAGGAGATGAAAAACTGTTTTTT.

The chain combines TRBV5-1 with TRBJ2-5, with D perhaps TRBD1 (6 bases). The CDR3 has 13 residues. Germline values: CDR1 SGHRS, CDR2 YFSETQ. Trimming took 3 bases from V and 2 from J, leaving 8 bases between them. In DNA form, the CDR3 reads TGCGCCAGCAGCTCCCAGGGGCAAGAGACCCAGTACTTC. This encodes CASSSQGQETQYF.